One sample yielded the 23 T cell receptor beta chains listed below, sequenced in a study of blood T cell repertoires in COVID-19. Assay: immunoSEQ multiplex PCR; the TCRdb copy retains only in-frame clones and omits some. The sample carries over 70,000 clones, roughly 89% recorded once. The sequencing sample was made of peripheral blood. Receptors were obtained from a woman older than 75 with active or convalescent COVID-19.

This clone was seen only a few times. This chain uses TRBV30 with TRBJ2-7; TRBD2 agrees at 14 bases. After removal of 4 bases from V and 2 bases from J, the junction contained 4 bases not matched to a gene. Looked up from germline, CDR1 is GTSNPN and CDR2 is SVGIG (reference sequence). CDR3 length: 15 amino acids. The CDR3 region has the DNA TGTGCCTGGACCACGGGACTAGCGGGAGCCTACGAGCAGTACTTC. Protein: CAWTTGLAGAYEQYF.

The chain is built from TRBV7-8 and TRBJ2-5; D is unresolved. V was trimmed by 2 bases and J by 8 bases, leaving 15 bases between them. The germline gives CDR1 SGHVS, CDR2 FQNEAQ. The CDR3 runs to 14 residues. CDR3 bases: TGTGCCAGCAGCTTAAGACGACAAGACCTCACCCAGTACTTC. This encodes CASSLRRQDLTQYF.

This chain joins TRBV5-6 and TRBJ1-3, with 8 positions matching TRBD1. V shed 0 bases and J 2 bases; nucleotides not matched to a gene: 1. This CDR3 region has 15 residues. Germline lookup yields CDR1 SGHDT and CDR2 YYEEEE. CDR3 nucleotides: TGTGCCAGCAGCTTGGGACAGGGGACTGGAAACACCATATATTTT. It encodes CASSLGQGTGNTIYF.

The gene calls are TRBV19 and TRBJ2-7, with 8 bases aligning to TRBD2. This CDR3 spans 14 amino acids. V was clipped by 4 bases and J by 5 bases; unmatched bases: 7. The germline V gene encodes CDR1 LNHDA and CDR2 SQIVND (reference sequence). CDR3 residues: CASSTSGRFNEQYF. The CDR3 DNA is TGTGCCAGTAGTACCAGCGGGAGATTTAACGAGCAGTACTTC.

The DNA of the CDR3 is TGTGCCACCAGCAGAGGCGGGACAGAGGGTGGGGAGCAGTTCTTC. This sequence encodes CATSRGGTEGGEQFF. The V gene is TRBV15, the J gene TRBJ2-1, with D possibly TRBD1 on 7 matching bases. Germline V gene lookup returns CDR1 LNHNV and CDR2 YYDKDF (reference sequence). Trimming shortened V by 1 base and J by 10 bases, and 17 bases separated the two germline ends. The CDR3 length is 15 residues.

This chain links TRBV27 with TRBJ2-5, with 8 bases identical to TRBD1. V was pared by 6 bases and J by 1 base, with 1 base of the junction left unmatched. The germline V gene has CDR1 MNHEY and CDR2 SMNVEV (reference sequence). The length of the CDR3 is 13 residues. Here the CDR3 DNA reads TGTGCCAGCAGGACAGGGGTCCAAGAGACCCAGTACTTC. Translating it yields CASRTGVQETQYF.

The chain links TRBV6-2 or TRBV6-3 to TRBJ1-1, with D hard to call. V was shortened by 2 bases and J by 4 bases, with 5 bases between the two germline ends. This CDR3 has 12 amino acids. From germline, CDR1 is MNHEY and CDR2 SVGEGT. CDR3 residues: CASSYMRTEAFF. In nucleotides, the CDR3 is TGTGCCAGCAGTTACATGCGCACTGAAGCTTTCTTT.

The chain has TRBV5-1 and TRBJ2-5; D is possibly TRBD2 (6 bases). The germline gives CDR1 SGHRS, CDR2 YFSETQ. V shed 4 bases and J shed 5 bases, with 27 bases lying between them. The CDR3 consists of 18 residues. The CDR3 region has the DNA TGCGCCAGCAGCCCCGCCGGGCGGGGTGGAAACGTAAGGGAGACCCAGTACTTC. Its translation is CASSPAGRGGNVRETQYF.

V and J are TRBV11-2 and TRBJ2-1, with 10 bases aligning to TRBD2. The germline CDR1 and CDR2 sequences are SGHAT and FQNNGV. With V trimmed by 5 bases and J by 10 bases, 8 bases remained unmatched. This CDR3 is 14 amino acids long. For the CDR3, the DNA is TGTGCCAGCAGCACTAGCGGGAAACTAGGGGAGCAGTTCTTC. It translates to CASSTSGKLGEQFF.

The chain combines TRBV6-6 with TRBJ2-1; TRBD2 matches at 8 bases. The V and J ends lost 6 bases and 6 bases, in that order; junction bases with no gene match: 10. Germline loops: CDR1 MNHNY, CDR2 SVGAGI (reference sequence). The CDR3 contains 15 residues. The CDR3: CASRPSAGDGNEQFF. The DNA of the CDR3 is TGTGCCAGCAGACCCTCAGCGGGAGACGGCAATGAGCAGTTCTTC.

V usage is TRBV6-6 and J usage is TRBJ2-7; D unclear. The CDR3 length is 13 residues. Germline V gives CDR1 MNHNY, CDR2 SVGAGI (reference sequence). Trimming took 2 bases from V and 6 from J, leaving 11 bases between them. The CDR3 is CASSYLPSGEQYF. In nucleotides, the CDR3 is TGTGCCAGCAGTTACCTCCCCTCGGGCGAGCAGTACTTC.

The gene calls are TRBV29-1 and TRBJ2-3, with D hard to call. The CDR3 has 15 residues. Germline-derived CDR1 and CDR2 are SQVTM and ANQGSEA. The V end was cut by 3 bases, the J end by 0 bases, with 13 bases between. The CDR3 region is CSVDWSVPSTDTQYF. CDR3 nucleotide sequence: TGCAGCGTTGATTGGAGTGTTCCTAGCACAGATACGCAGTATTTT.

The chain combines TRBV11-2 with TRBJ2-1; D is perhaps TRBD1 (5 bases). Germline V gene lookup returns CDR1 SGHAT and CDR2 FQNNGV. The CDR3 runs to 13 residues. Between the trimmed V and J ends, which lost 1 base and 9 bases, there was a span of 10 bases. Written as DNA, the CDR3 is TGTGCCAGCAGCTTAGCTGTCCAGGGTGAGCAGTTCTTC. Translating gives CASSLAVQGEQFF.

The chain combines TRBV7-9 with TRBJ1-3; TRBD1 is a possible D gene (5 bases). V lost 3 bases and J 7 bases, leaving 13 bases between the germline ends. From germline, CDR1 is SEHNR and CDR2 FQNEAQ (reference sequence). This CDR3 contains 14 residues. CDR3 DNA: TGTGCCAGCAGCTTCAGGGCGGTGGGGAACACCATATATTTT. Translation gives CASSFRAVGNTIYF.

For the CDR3, the DNA is TGTGCCAGCAGTGCCCCGGGGACTGAAGCTTTCTTT. It translates to CASSAPGTEAFF. The rearrangement uses TRBV28 and TRBJ1-1, with no clear D. The germline V gene encodes CDR1 MDHEN and CDR2 SYDVKM. This CDR3 has 12 residues. The V gene lost 5 bases and the J gene lost 5 bases, with 9 bases spanning the gap.

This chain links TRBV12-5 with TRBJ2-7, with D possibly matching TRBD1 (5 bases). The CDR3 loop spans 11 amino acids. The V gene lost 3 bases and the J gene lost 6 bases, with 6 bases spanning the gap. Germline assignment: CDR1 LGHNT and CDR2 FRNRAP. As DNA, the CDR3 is TGTGCTAGTGGTTTCCAGGGCGAGCAGTACTTC. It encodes CASGFQGEQYF.

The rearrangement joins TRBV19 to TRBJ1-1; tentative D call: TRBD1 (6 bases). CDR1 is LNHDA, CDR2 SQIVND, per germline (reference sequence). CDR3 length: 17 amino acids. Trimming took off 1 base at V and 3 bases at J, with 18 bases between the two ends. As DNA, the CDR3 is TGTGCCAGTAGTATAGCGACAGGCTCAATCTTTGACACTGAAGCTTTCTTT. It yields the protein CASSIATGSIFDTEAFF. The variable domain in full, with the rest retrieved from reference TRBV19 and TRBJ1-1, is DGGITQSPKYLFRKEGQNVTLSCEQNLNHDAMYWYRQDPGQGLRLIYYSQIVNDFQKGDIAEGYSVSREKKESFPLTVTSAQKNPTAFYLCASSIATGSIFDTEAFFGQGTRLTVV.

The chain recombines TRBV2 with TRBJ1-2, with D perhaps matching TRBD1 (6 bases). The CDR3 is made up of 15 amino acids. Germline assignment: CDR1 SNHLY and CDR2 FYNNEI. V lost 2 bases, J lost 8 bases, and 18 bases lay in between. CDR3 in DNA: TGTGCCAGCAGTGAACGAAGGGACACCGCGAACGGCTACACCTTC. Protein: CASSERRDTANGYTF.

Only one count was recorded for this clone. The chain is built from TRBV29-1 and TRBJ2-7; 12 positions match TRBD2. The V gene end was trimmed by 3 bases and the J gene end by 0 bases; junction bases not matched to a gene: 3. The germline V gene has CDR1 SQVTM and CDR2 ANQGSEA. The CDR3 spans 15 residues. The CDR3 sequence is CSVELLAGGSYEQYF. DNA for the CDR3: TGCAGCGTTGAGTTACTAGCGGGAGGCTCCTACGAGCAGTACTTC.

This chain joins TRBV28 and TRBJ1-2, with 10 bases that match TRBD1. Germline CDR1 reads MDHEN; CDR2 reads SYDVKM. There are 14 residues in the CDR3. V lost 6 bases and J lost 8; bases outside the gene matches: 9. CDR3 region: CASRPQTGGGGYTF. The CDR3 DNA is TGTGCCAGCAGACCACAGACAGGGGGCGGGGGCTACACCTTC.

The CDR3 region has the DNA TGCGCCAGCAGCCAAGATATGCCAGGACTAAATCGGAAGACCCAGTACTTC. Amino acids: CASSQDMPGLNRKTQYF. V gene TRBV4-1 combines with J gene TRBJ2-5, with a possible D match to TRBD2 (6 bases). CDR1 is MGHRA, CDR2 YSYEKL, per germline. This CDR3 region has 17 residues. V lost 0 bases, J lost 6 bases, and 20 bases lay in between.

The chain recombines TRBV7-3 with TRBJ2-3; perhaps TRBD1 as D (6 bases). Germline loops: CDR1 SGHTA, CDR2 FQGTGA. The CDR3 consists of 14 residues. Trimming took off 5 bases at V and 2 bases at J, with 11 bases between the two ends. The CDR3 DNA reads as TGTGCCAGCAGCCAACAGGGACCCACAGATACGCAGTATTTT. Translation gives CASSQQGPTDTQYF.

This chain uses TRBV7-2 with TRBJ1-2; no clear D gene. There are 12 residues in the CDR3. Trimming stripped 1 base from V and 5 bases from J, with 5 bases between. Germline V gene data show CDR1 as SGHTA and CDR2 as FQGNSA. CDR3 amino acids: CASSLGVYGYTF. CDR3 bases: TGTGCCAGCAGCTTAGGCGTGTATGGCTACACCTTC. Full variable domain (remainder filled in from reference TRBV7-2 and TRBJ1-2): GAGVSQSPSNKVTEKGKDVELRCDPISGHTALYWYRQSLGQGLEFLIYFQGNSAPDKSGLPSDRFSAERTGGSVSTLTIQRTQQEDSAVYLCASSLGVYGYTFGSGTRLTVV.